The rows below give T cell receptor beta chains drawn from one sample of a study of blood T cell repertoires in COVID-19. TCRdb's table, derived via immunoSEQ multiplex PCR, lists solely in-frame clones and lacks some. The sample gives under 250,000 clones, about 87% of which show up once; around 3% is in the top ten. The sequencing input was PBMCs or T cells enriched from blood (not recorded which). The receptors were sampled from a woman between 40 and 50 years old who had been exposed to COVID-19. Each CDR3 is given with its conserved first and last residue. The order of the fields is CDR3 protein, CDR3 DNA, D gene, J gene, clone size, V gene. A D gene is named only where the DNA matches it firmly. A row's size may be missing; if present it is once, few, many or a size class.

CDR3 protein: CASHVRGQHNEQFF
CDR3 DNA: TGTGCCAGCCACGTGAGAGGACAACACAATGAGCAGTTCTTC
D gene: NA
J gene: TRBJ2-1
clone size: once
V gene: TRBV3-1/TRBV3-2

CDR3 protein: CASSWDRDPEAFF
CDR3 DNA: TGTGCCAGCTCCTGGGACAGGGACCCTGAAGCTTTCTTT
D gene: TRBD1
J gene: TRBJ1-1
clone size: NA
V gene: TRBV6-5

CDR3 protein: CASSRDRIETQYF
CDR3 DNA: TGTGCCAGCAGCCGGGACAGGATAGAGACCCAGTACTTC
D gene: TRBD1
J gene: TRBJ2-5
clone size: NA
V gene: TRBV7-2

CDR3 protein: CASSSRDRVNQPQHF
CDR3 DNA: TGTGCCAGCAGTTCGAGGGACAGGGTGAATCAGCCCCAGCATTTT
D gene: TRBD1
J gene: TRBJ1-5
clone size: NA
V gene: TRBV28

CDR3 protein: CASSSRLAGDANEQFF
CDR3 DNA: TGTGCCAGCAGCTCTAGACTAGCGGGAGACGCGAATGAGCAGTTCTTC
D gene: TRBD2
J gene: TRBJ2-1
clone size: NA
V gene: TRBV11-3

CDR3 protein: CASSKQGGVSYEQYF
CDR3 DNA: TGTGCCAGTAGTAAACAGGGAGGGGTTTCCTACGAGCAGTACTTC
D gene: NA
J gene: TRBJ2-7
clone size: NA
V gene: TRBV19

CDR3 protein: CSVETGGNQPQHF
CDR3 DNA: TGCAGCGTTGAGACAGGGGGCAATCAGCCCCAGCATTTT
D gene: TRBD1
J gene: TRBJ1-5
clone size: NA
V gene: TRBV29-1

CDR3 protein: CSVSPGTGSAEQFF
CDR3 DNA: TGCAGCGTTTCGCCCGGGACAGGGTCGGCTGAGCAGTTCTTC
D gene: TRBD1
J gene: TRBJ2-1
clone size: NA
V gene: TRBV29-1

CDR3 protein: CASSSLREKGETQYF
CDR3 DNA: TGTGCCAGCAGCTCCTTAAGGGAGAAGGGAGAGACCCAGTACTTC
D gene: NA
J gene: TRBJ2-5
clone size: NA
V gene: TRBV11-3

CDR3 protein: CASSFRDRATGELFF
CDR3 DNA: TGTGCCAGCAGCTTTCGGGACAGGGCCACCGGGGAGCTGTTTTTT
D gene: TRBD1
J gene: TRBJ2-2
clone size: NA
V gene: TRBV5-6

CDR3 protein: CATSDSRKRDIQYF
CDR3 DNA: TGTGCCACCAGTGATTCTCGGAAACGGGACATTCAGTACTTC
D gene: NA
J gene: TRBJ2-4
clone size: NA
V gene: TRBV24-1

CDR3 protein: CAGQGGTNEKLFF
CDR3 DNA: TGTGCCGGACAGGGAGGGACTAATGAAAAACTGTTTTTT
D gene: TRBD1
J gene: TRBJ1-4
clone size: few
V gene: TRBV30

CDR3 protein: CASSEAEGYQQPQHF
CDR3 DNA: TGTGCCAGCAGTGAAGCGGAGGGTTATCAGCAGCCCCAGCATTTT
D gene: NA
J gene: TRBJ1-5
clone size: NA
V gene: TRBV2

CDR3 protein: CASSFRYGYTF
CDR3 DNA: TGTGCCAGCAGTTTCCGGTATGGCTACACCTTC
D gene: NA
J gene: TRBJ1-2
clone size: NA
V gene: TRBV12-3/TRBV12-4

CDR3 protein: CASSRDRGQNEQFF
CDR3 DNA: TGTGCCAGCAGCCGGGACAGGGGGCAAAATGAGCAGTTCTTC
D gene: TRBD1
J gene: TRBJ2-1
clone size: NA
V gene: TRBV6-5

CDR3 protein: CASSRDWGPNYGYTF
CDR3 DNA: TGTGCCAGTAGTCGTGACTGGGGCCCTAACTATGGCTACACCTTC
D gene: NA
J gene: TRBJ1-2
clone size: NA
V gene: TRBV19

CDR3 protein: CASSETGQGTEAFF
CDR3 DNA: TGCGCCAGCAGTGAGACAGGGCAGGGCACTGAAGCTTTCTTT
D gene: NA
J gene: TRBJ1-1
clone size: NA
V gene: TRBV10-1

CDR3 protein: CSVFGSGVISSSTDTQYF
CDR3 DNA: TGCAGCGTTTTCGGTAGCGGAGTTATTAGCTCTAGCACAGATACGCAGTATTTT
D gene: NA
J gene: TRBJ2-3
clone size: NA
V gene: TRBV29-1

CDR3 protein: CASSLGQGGSYEQYF
CDR3 DNA: TGTGCCAGCAGCTTAGGACAGGGGGGGAGCTACGAGCAGTACTTC
D gene: TRBD1
J gene: TRBJ2-7
clone size: once
V gene: TRBV5-4

CDR3 protein: CAWSEAARPDTQYF
CDR3 DNA: TGTGCCTGGAGTGAGGCGGCGCGGCCAGATACGCAGTATTTT
D gene: NA
J gene: TRBJ2-3
clone size: NA
V gene: TRBV30

CDR3 protein: CASREGYGYTF
CDR3 DNA: TGTGCCAGCAGGGAGGGGTATGGCTACACCTTC
D gene: NA
J gene: TRBJ1-2
clone size: NA
V gene: TRBV2

CDR3 protein: CATRGEGVNTGELFF
CDR3 DNA: TGTGCCACCCGGGGGGAGGGAGTGAACACCGGGGAGCTGTTTTTT
D gene: TRBD2
J gene: TRBJ2-2
clone size: NA
V gene: TRBV19

CDR3 protein: CASSLDGGSGATGELFF
CDR3 DNA: TGTGCCAGCAGCTTGGATGGGGGTAGCGGGGCCACCGGGGAGCTGTTTTTT
D gene: TRBD2
J gene: TRBJ2-2
clone size: NA
V gene: TRBV5-4